Below are 26 T cell receptor beta chains sequenced from a single sample in a study of blood T cell repertoires in COVID-19. The method was immunoSEQ multiplex PCR; TCRdb's version includes in-frame clones alone and lacks a portion of them. The table has about 33,000 clones, around 83% seen once. Sequenced sample: peripheral blood. The source is a human donor in a cohort sampled during active COVID-19.

This chain joins TRBV6-5 and TRBJ1-1, with TRBD1 as a possible D gene (6 bases). The germline CDR1 and CDR2 sequences are MNHEY and SVGAGI. The CDR3 totals 12 residues. V was clipped by 8 bases and J by 1 base, with 8 bases between them. The CDR3 DNA sequence: TGTGCCAGCGGGGGACAGAACACTGAAGCTTTCTTT. Translated, it gives CASGGQNTEAFF.

The chain carries TRBV11-1 and TRBJ2-3, with 11 positions matching TRBD2. V lost 4 bases and J lost 0; bases outside the gene matches: 3. Germline V gives CDR1 SGHAT, CDR2 FQDESV (reference sequence). This CDR3 spans 16 amino acids. The CDR3 DNA reads TGTGCCAGCAGCTCGGGACTAGCGGAAAGCACAGATACGCAGTATTTT. This sequence encodes CASSSGLAESTDTQYF.

This chain uses TRBV10-3 with TRBJ2-3; TRBD1 agrees at 10 bases. The CDR3 is 18 amino acids. Germline V CDR1 and CDR2: ENHRY, SYGVKD. V gave up 4 bases and J gave up 4 bases; unmatched junction bases: 14. The CDR3 is CAISVRERTGGFADTQYF. Here the CDR3 DNA reads TGTGCCATCAGTGTAAGAGAGAGGACAGGGGGTTTCGCAGATACGCAGTATTTT.

The V call is TRBV6-6, the J call TRBJ2-7; 8 bases are shared with TRBD2. Looked up from germline, CDR1 is MNHNY and CDR2 is SVGAGI (reference sequence). The CDR3 has 14 residues. With V trimmed by 6 bases and J by 2 bases, 6 bases remained unmatched. The CDR3 reads CASSRQRGTYEQYF. For the CDR3, the DNA is TGTGCCAGCAGCCGCCAGCGGGGGACCTACGAGCAGTACTTC.

The chain couples TRBV7-6 to TRBJ2-7, with TRBD2 matching over 12 bases. This CDR3 contains 17 residues. Germline V gene sequence: CDR1 SGHVS, CDR2 FNYEAQ. J was trimmed by 4 bases and V by 5 bases; bases with no gene match: 12. As DNA, the CDR3 is TGTGCCAGCAGCCTAACCCCGGAACTAGCGGGAGGTTACGAGCAGTACTTC. Translation: CASSLTPELAGGYEQYF.

The chain combines TRBV27 with TRBJ1-6; weak D call: TRBD1 (6 bases). Germline V gene sequence: CDR1 MNHEY, CDR2 SMNVEV (reference sequence). The CDR3 loop spans 13 amino acids. The ends were cut back, 4 bases at V and 10 bases at J, with 11 bases in the middle. CDR3 in amino acids: CASSSTGNSPLHF. In DNA, the CDR3 is TGTGCCAGCAGTTCAACAGGGAACTCACCCCTCCACTTT.

The CDR3: CASSIGTGNYEQYF. The DNA for the CDR3 is TGTGCCAGCAGTATCGGGACAGGGAATTACGAGCAGTACTTC. The chain employs TRBV5-6 and TRBJ2-7; 9 bases agree with TRBD1. V dropped 5 bases and J dropped 4; count of bases not matched to a gene: 7. The CDR3 is 14 residues long. The germline gives CDR1 SGHDT, CDR2 YYEEEE.

The rearrangement joins TRBV7-3 to TRBJ2-7; 12 nucleotides align to TRBD1. The V gene's germline CDR1 is SGHTA and CDR2 FQGTGA. With V trimmed by 5 bases and J by 3 bases, 5 bases remained unmatched. This CDR3 contains 15 residues. The CDR3 coding sequence is TGTGCCAGCAGCCCCGGGACAGGGGGCGACTACGAGCAGTACTTC. The encoded protein is CASSPGTGGDYEQYF.

This clone was found once. J is TRBJ2-7 and V is TRBV12-3 or TRBV12-4; 9 bases are a match to TRBD1. V lost 8 bases to trimming and J lost 4 bases; unmatched junction nucleotides: 3. The CDR3 contains 12 residues. DNA of the CDR3: TGTGCCAGCGGACAGGGGAAGTACGAGCAGTACTTC. It encodes CASGQGKYEQYF.

The chain combines TRBV21-1 with TRBJ1-5. TRBV21-1 is a pseudogene. The CDR3 is 14 amino acids. The DNA for the CDR3 is TGTGCCAGCAGCAAAGGAGAACCCTCTAAGCCCCAGCATTTT. Translating gives CASSKGEPSKPQHF.

V and J are TRBV7-8 and TRBJ1-1; D remains ambiguous. This CDR3 has 12 amino acids. CDR1 and CDR2 from the germline V gene are SGHVS and FQNEAQ. The ends were cut back, 3 bases at V and 5 bases at J, with 7 bases in the middle. The CDR3 sequence: CASSFSGTEAFF. The CDR3 region has the DNA TGTGCCAGCAGCTTCTCCGGGACTGAAGCTTTCTTT.

The rearrangement joins TRBV2 to TRBJ2-1; 12 positions match TRBD2. CDR3 length: 15 residues. V gave up 6 bases and J gave up 6 bases; unmatched junction bases: 6. Per the germline V gene, CDR1 is SNHLY and CDR2 is FYNNEI. The CDR3 sequence is CASRGTSGFTNEQFF. The DNA for the CDR3 is TGTGCCAGCAGGGGGACTAGCGGGTTTACCAATGAGCAGTTCTTC.

This clone was recorded a few times. The chain combines TRBV27 with TRBJ1-6; 7 bases are a match to TRBD1. The ends lost 3 bases at V and 3 bases at J; junction bases unmatched: 2. The CDR3 sequence is 15 residues long. Germline V gene data show CDR1 as MNHEY and CDR2 as SMNVEV (reference sequence). DNA of the CDR3: TGTGCCAGCAGTTTCGGACAGGTCTATAATTCACCCCTCCACTTT. Amino acids: CASSFGQVYNSPLHF.

J is TRBJ2-3 and V is TRBV9; 7 positions match TRBD2. This CDR3 has 15 residues. Trimming took 4 bases from V and 6 from J; bases not matched to a gene: 11. Germline assignment: CDR1 SGDLS and CDR2 YYNGEE. CDR3 DNA sequence: TGTGCCAGCAGCTCCCCATGGGGGGAGGGTGATACGCAGTATTTT. It is translated as CASSSPWGEGDTQYF. Full variable domain (outside the CDR3, taken from reference TRBV9 and TRBJ2-3): DSGVTQTPKHLITATGQRVTLRCSPRSGDLSVYWYQQSLDQGLQFLIQYYNGEERAKGNILERFSAQQFPDLHSELNLSSLELGDSALYFCASSSPWGEGDTQYFGPGTRLTVL.

The V and J genes are TRBV6-5 and TRBJ1-3; D gene ambiguous. V lost 10 bases to trimming and J lost 0 bases, with 10 bases between them. This CDR3 is built from 13 residues. Germline-derived CDR1 and CDR2 are MNHEY and SVGAGI. The CDR3 is CATLRSSGNTIYF. DNA for the CDR3: TGTGCCACCCTGAGGAGCTCTGGAAACACCATATATTTT.

V is TRBV6-5 and J is TRBJ2-5, with D tentatively TRBD1 (5 bases). The CDR3 loop spans 14 amino acids. CDR1 is MNHEY and CDR2 is SVGAGI in the germline V gene. V dropped 5 bases and J dropped 2 bases, with 12 bases sitting between them. CDR3 region: CASSLDRSQETQYF. DNA of the CDR3: TGTGCCAGCAGTCTCGACAGATCGCAAGAGACCCAGTACTTC.

The rearrangement links TRBV29-1 to TRBJ1-3; 9 positions agree with TRBD1. V lost 7 bases to trimming and J lost 5 bases; unmatched junction nucleotides: 6. Per the germline V gene, CDR1 is SQVTM and CDR2 is ANQGSEA. The CDR3 is 13 amino acids. Written as DNA, the CDR3 is TGCAGCGGTACCGGGACAGGGCGAAACACCATATATTTT. Translated: CSGTGTGRNTIYF.

The chain employs TRBV12-3 or TRBV12-4 and TRBJ1-1; D gene uncertain. The V end was cut by 6 bases, the J end by 6 bases, with 14 bases between. The length of the CDR3 is 13 residues. The CDR3 region is CASSPSSDAEAFF. The CDR3 DNA is TGTGCCAGCAGCCCAAGTAGCGACGCTGAAGCTTTCTTT.

This sequence joins TRBV18 and TRBJ1-4, with TRBD1 matching over 10 bases. This CDR3 is 14 amino acids long. Losses at the gene ends were 6 bases for V and 7 bases for J; bases not matched to a gene: 5. Germline V gene lookup returns CDR1 KGHSH and CDR2 LQKENI. The CDR3 loop reads CASSPGQGSEKLFF. CDR3 nucleotides: TGTGCCAGCTCCCCGGGACAGGGGAGTGAAAAACTGTTTTTT.

CDR3 residues: CASGGERDTQYF. The CDR3 coding sequence is TGCGCCAGCGGAGGGGAAAGAGATACGCAGTATTTT. J is TRBJ2-3 and V is TRBV5-1; D possibly corresponds to TRBD2 (6 bases). Trimming removed 7 bases at V and 5 bases at J, with 11 bases between. The CDR3 is 12 residues long. From germline, CDR1 is SGHRS and CDR2 YFSETQ. Together with reference TRBV5-1 and TRBJ2-3, the CDR3 gives the full variable domain: KAGVTQTPRYLIKTRGQQVTLSCSPISGHRSVSWYQQTPGQGLQFLFEYFSETQRNKGNFPGRFSGRQFSNSRSEMNVSTLELGDSALYLCASGGERDTQYFGPGTRLTVL.

The chain combines TRBV5-1 with TRBJ1-1; D gene uncertain. Trimming shortened V by 1 base and J by 1 base, and 5 bases separated the two germline ends. The CDR3 is 13 amino acids. Germline lookup yields CDR1 SGHRS and CDR2 YFSETQ. CDR3 residues: CASSLTGNTEAFF. For the CDR3, the DNA is TGCGCCAGCAGCTTGACGGGGAACACTGAAGCTTTCTTT.

The chain recombines TRBV19 with TRBJ1-3; D remains unclear. Germline values: CDR1 LNHDA, CDR2 SQIVND (reference sequence). The V end lost 8 bases, the J end lost 1 base, and 9 bases lay between the germline ends. The CDR3 contains 13 residues. CDR3 amino acids: CASAGRSGNTIYF. CDR3 sequence (DNA): TGTGCCAGTGCAGGCAGATCTGGAAACACCATATATTTT. The complete variable domain, with remaining parts taken from reference TRBV19 and TRBJ1-3, reads DGGITQSPKYLFRKEGQNVTLSCEQNLNHDAMYWYRQDPGQGLRLIYYSQIVNDFQKGDIAEGYSVSREKKESFPLTVTSAQKNPTAFYLCASAGRSGNTIYFGEGSWLTVV.

The chain recombines TRBV30 with TRBJ2-7; 9 bases match TRBD1. V lost 2 bases and J lost 2; bases outside the gene matches: 7. Germline-derived CDR1 and CDR2 are GTSNPN and SVGIG (reference sequence). The CDR3 spans 15 residues. This CDR3 reads CAWSSKTGGTYEQYF. The CDR3, as DNA: TGTGCCTGGAGTTCTAAAACAGGGGGCACCTACGAGCAGTACTTC.

This clone was counted a single time. This chain uses TRBV28 with TRBJ2-7; 7 bases are a match to TRBD1. Germline CDR1 and CDR2: MDHEN and SYDVKM. Trimming cost V 6 bases and J 3 bases; bases outside gene matches: 14. The CDR3 has 16 residues. The CDR3 sequence: CASSPRTGLRGYEQYF. CDR3 bases: TGTGCCAGCAGCCCAAGGACAGGACTGAGGGGCTACGAGCAGTACTTC.

V is TRBV28 and J is TRBJ1-1; tentatively, D is TRBD1 (6 bases). V lost 3 bases and J lost 3, with 14 bases in between. The CDR3 has 15 amino acids. Germline values: CDR1 MDHEN, CDR2 SYDVKM. CDR3 amino acids: CASSLGAADHTEAFF. CDR3 nucleotides: TGTGCCAGCAGTTTGGGGGCCGCGGACCACACTGAAGCTTTCTTT.

The chain is built from TRBV18 and TRBJ2-1; TRBD2 matches 13 bases. The V segment lost 1 base and the J segment 4 bases; nucleotides outside the gene matches: 7. Germline V gene sequence: CDR1 KGHSH, CDR2 LQKENI. The CDR3 is made up of 18 amino acids. The CDR3 bases are TGTGCCAGCTCACCACACCCTCCGACTAGCGGGGGGTACAATGAGCAGTTCTTC. Protein sequence: CASSPHPPTSGGYNEQFF.